The rows below give T cell receptor beta chains drawn from one sample of a study of T-cell memory formation after mild COVID-19. TCRdb analysed the 5' RACE reads with MiXCR anew, one entry per CDR3 protein. The sample includes just over 350,000 distinct CDR3 sequences, approximately 15% of them seen just once. Sequenced material: PBMCs or a T cell subset sorted from them (not recorded which). The receptors shown here come from a man between 18 and 35 years old who had mild COVID-19 (a few samples of this study predate the infection). Cell type and time point are not known. Each CDR3 is given with its conserved first and last residue. D genes are given only for firm matches. Clone size is shown for a subset of rows, as once, few, many or a class of expanded clone.

DNA	CDR3	size	J	V	D
TGTGCCAGCAGTTTTAGCGGGGGGTCGGGAGATACGCAGTATTTT	CASSFSGGSGDTQYF	-	TRBJ2-3	TRBV7-2	TRBD2
TGCAGCGTTGTAGAGGGACCCGGGGAGCTGTTTTTT	CSVVEGPGELFF	few	TRBJ2-2	TRBV29-1	-
TGTGCCAGCAGTGGACAGGGAGTCGGCTACACCTTC	CASSGQGVGYTF	few	TRBJ1-2	TRBV6-6	TRBD1
TGTGCCATCAGTGAGTCGCCAATCGGAAAGGTGGGTCAGCCCCAGCATTTT	CAISESPIGKVGQPQHF	-	TRBJ1-5	TRBV10-3	-
TGCGCCAGCAGCGTGACACCGAACACCGGGGAGCTGTTTTTT	CASSVTPNTGELFF	-	TRBJ2-2	TRBV5-1	-
TGTGCCAGCAGCGTAGGGCCGGGGAATCAGCCCCAGCATTTT	CASSVGPGNQPQHF	-	TRBJ1-5	TRBV9	-
TGTGCCAGCAGCCCCCAAGGCCCGGGTTCGAATGAGCAGTTCTTC	CASSPQGPGSNEQFF	many	TRBJ2-1	TRBV7-6	-
TGTGCCAGCAGCTCGGGGCCGTACAATGAGCAGTTCTTC	CASSSGPYNEQFF	few	TRBJ2-1	TRBV13	-
TGTGCCATCAGTCGGGACGGAGCGAACACTGAAGCTTTCTTT	CAISRDGANTEAFF	few	TRBJ1-1	TRBV10-3	-
TGCGCCAGCAGCATGGGGGCTATGTACCAAGAGACCCAGTACTTC	CASSMGAMYQETQYF	few	TRBJ2-5	TRBV5-1	-
TGCAGCGTTGATGGGGGACAGTACGAGCAGTACTTC	CSVDGGQYEQYF	-	TRBJ2-7	TRBV29-1	TRBD1
TGCGCCAGCAGCTTGGTGGGGACTAGCGGGGGTCGCACAGATACGCAGTATTTT	CASSLVGTSGGRTDTQYF	-	TRBJ2-3	TRBV5-1	TRBD2
TGTGCCAGCAGGATCCAGGGTAGGGAGCAGTACTTC	CASRIQGREQYF	few	TRBJ2-7	TRBV7-9	-
TGTGCCACCTCCCCGGCGGTTGGAAACACCATATATTTT	CATSPAVGNTIYF	few	TRBJ1-3	TRBV15	-
TGTGCCAGCAGTTACGGGGGGGATATGAACACTGAAGCTTTCTTT	CASSYGGDMNTEAFF	few	TRBJ1-1	TRBV6-2/TRBV6-3	-
TGCAGTGCTCACTTACGGACAGTCGGTACGCAGTATTTT	CSAHLRTVGTQYF	-	TRBJ2-3	TRBV20-1	-
TGTGCCAGCAGCCAAGAAGGTAGCGGGCTCCGCTCTGGGGCCAACGTCCTGACTTTC	CASSQEGSGLRSGANVLTF	many	TRBJ2-6	TRBV4-2	TRBD2
TGTGCCAGCAGTTTAATGGCTATGAACACTGAAGCTTTCTTT	CASSLMAMNTEAFF	-	TRBJ1-1	TRBV12-3/TRBV12-4	-
TGCGCCAGCAGCTTCTCAGGGGAAGGCTACACCTTC	CASSFSGEGYTF	-	TRBJ1-2	TRBV5-1	-
TGTGCCAGCAGCGACCGGACGGGGACCATCTCCTATAATTCACCCCTCCACTTT	CASSDRTGTISYNSPLHF	few	TRBJ1-6	TRBV6-6	-
TGTGCCAGCAGCTTGATGGGGGGTGGCTACACCTTC	CASSLMGGGYTF	few	TRBJ1-2	TRBV11-2	-
TGTGCCAGCAGCGCTAGCGGGGGGGAACGTACGCAGTATTTT	CASSASGGERTQYF	-	TRBJ2-3	TRBV7-2	TRBD2
TGTGCCAGCAGCCAAGATCACAGTGCTAACTATGGCTACACCTTC	CASSQDHSANYGYTF	few	TRBJ1-2	TRBV4-2	-
TGCGCCAGCAGTCCCTCCCGGTGGGGGGCCTCCTACGAGCAGTACTTC	CASSPSRWGASYEQYF	-	TRBJ2-7	TRBV4-1	-
TGCAGCGTTGTCGGCCGAGCCGGGGAGCTGTTTTTT	CSVVGRAGELFF	-	TRBJ2-2	TRBV29-1	-
TGTGCCAGCAGCTTAGGCCCCCCAGGTGTCGGATTTAGGGATACGCAGTATTTT	CASSLGPPGVGFRDTQYF	-	TRBJ2-3	TRBV11-2	-
TGCGCCAGCAGCCACATCAGCGTCTCTGGGGCCAACGTCCTGACTTTC	CASSHISVSGANVLTF	-	TRBJ2-6	TRBV5-1	-
TGCGCCAGCAGCCAAGCGATGGGTTACACTGAAGCTTTCTTT	CASSQAMGYTEAFF	-	TRBJ1-1	TRBV4-3	-
TGTGCCAGCTCACCACCGGGACTAGCGAAAAAGACCCAGTACTTC	CASSPPGLAKKTQYF	few	TRBJ2-5	TRBV18	TRBD2
TGTGCCAGCACCTCACTCGTCTGGAAGGCAGGGGAAAGGGTTGGGGAAAAACTGTTTTTT	CASTSLVWKAGERVGEKLFF	-	TRBJ1-4	TRBV28	-
TGTGCCAGCAGTTACTCCTTCAGCAATCAGCCCCAGCATTTT	CASSYSFSNQPQHF	many	TRBJ1-5	TRBV6-5	-
TGTGCCAGCGGCCGGGGGTCTAGCGGGGTTGGCACAGATACGCAGTATTTT	CASGRGSSGVGTDTQYF	many	TRBJ2-3	TRBV11-2	TRBD2
TGTGCCAGCAGCCCCCTACAGGGAAGAATGTCAGATACGCAGTATTTT	CASSPLQGRMSDTQYF	few	TRBJ2-3	TRBV6-5	-
TGTGCCAGCAGCCATGACCTAGCCTACAATGAGCAGTTCTTC	CASSHDLAYNEQFF	-	TRBJ2-1	TRBV7-2	-
TGCGCCAGCAGCGCCCGGACTAGCGGGGGGCCGTCAATCTACGAGCAGTACTTC	CASSARTSGGPSIYEQYF	-	TRBJ2-7	TRBV4-3	TRBD2
TGTGCCAGCAGGGGACTAGCGGCACGGGAGGAAGATACGCAGTATTTT	CASRGLAAREEDTQYF	few	TRBJ2-3	TRBV6-6	TRBD2
TGTGCCAGCAGCGCGGACAGTACCGGGGCCAACGTCCTGACTTTC	CASSADSTGANVLTF	few	TRBJ2-6	TRBV6-5	-
TGTGCCAGCAGCATACGGACAGGGGGCCTCGAGACCCAGTACTTC	CASSIRTGGLETQYF	few	TRBJ2-5	TRBV9	TRBD1
TGTGCCAGCAGCCCGCCTACCGACAGAAGGGAGACCCAGTACTTC	CASSPPTDRRETQYF	-	TRBJ2-5	TRBV7-9	-
TGTGCCAGCAGTGCACTCCCAGGGGGCCTTCAGCCCCAGCATTTT	CASSALPGGLQPQHF	-	TRBJ1-5	TRBV6-5	TRBD1
TGTGCCAGCAGTTACTCGATTAGCCCAAACTATGGCTACACCTTC	CASSYSISPNYGYTF	-	TRBJ1-2	TRBV6-5	-
TGTGCCATCAGTGGCTCCCCAGGAGCGGGGGGAGTCTACAATGAGCAGTTCTTC	CAISGSPGAGGVYNEQFF	-	TRBJ2-1	TRBV10-3	TRBD2
TGTGCCAGCAGCTACCGACCCGGGGCTAATTCACCCCTCCACTTT	CASSYRPGANSPLHF	-	TRBJ1-6	TRBV5-6	-
TGCAGTGCTAGTCGGGATTCGAACACTGAAGCTTTCTTT	CSASRDSNTEAFF	few	TRBJ1-1	TRBV20-1	-
TGTGCCAGCAGCCGAGGGGCAGGAACTAGCACAGATACGCAGTATTTT	CASSRGAGTSTDTQYF	-	TRBJ2-3	TRBV11-2	-
TGTGCCAGCAGTCCGCACCAGACAGATACGCAGTATTTT	CASSPHQTDTQYF	-	TRBJ2-3	TRBV7-6	-
TGCAGCGTTGGGGAGAGAGCGAACACCGGGGAGCTGTTTTTT	CSVGERANTGELFF	-	TRBJ2-2	TRBV29-1	-
TGTGCCAGCAGCTCGACAGGGCCCCACGAGCAGTACTTC	CASSSTGPHEQYF	-	TRBJ2-7	TRBV5-6	TRBD1
TGTGCCAGCAGCATCCAGCCTGGTGACACTGAAGCTTTCTTT	CASSIQPGDTEAFF	-	TRBJ1-1	TRBV9	-
TGTGCCAGCAGCTTATCGACAGGGGTATATGAAAAACTGTTTTTT	CASSLSTGVYEKLFF	few	TRBJ1-4	TRBV7-9	TRBD1
TGTGCCATCAGTAGCGGGGGGCGGGATGAGCAGTTCTTC	CAISSGGRDEQFF	many	TRBJ2-1	TRBV10-3	TRBD2
TGCGCCAGCACCATGTCCGTCTTAGGCTCCTACGAGCAGTACTTC	CASTMSVLGSYEQYF	-	TRBJ2-7	TRBV5-1	-
TGTGCCAGCAGCTTAGGTCCAGGGTCGAACACTGAAGCTTTCTTT	CASSLGPGSNTEAFF	few	TRBJ1-1	TRBV7-3	-
TGTGCCAGCTCACCACTGGGGACTAATGAAAAACTGTTTTTT	CASSPLGTNEKLFF	many	TRBJ1-4	TRBV18	-
TGTGCCAGCAGTGACCGGGGCAGGGAGTACTTC	CASSDRGREYF	many	TRBJ2-7	TRBV12-3/TRBV12-4	-